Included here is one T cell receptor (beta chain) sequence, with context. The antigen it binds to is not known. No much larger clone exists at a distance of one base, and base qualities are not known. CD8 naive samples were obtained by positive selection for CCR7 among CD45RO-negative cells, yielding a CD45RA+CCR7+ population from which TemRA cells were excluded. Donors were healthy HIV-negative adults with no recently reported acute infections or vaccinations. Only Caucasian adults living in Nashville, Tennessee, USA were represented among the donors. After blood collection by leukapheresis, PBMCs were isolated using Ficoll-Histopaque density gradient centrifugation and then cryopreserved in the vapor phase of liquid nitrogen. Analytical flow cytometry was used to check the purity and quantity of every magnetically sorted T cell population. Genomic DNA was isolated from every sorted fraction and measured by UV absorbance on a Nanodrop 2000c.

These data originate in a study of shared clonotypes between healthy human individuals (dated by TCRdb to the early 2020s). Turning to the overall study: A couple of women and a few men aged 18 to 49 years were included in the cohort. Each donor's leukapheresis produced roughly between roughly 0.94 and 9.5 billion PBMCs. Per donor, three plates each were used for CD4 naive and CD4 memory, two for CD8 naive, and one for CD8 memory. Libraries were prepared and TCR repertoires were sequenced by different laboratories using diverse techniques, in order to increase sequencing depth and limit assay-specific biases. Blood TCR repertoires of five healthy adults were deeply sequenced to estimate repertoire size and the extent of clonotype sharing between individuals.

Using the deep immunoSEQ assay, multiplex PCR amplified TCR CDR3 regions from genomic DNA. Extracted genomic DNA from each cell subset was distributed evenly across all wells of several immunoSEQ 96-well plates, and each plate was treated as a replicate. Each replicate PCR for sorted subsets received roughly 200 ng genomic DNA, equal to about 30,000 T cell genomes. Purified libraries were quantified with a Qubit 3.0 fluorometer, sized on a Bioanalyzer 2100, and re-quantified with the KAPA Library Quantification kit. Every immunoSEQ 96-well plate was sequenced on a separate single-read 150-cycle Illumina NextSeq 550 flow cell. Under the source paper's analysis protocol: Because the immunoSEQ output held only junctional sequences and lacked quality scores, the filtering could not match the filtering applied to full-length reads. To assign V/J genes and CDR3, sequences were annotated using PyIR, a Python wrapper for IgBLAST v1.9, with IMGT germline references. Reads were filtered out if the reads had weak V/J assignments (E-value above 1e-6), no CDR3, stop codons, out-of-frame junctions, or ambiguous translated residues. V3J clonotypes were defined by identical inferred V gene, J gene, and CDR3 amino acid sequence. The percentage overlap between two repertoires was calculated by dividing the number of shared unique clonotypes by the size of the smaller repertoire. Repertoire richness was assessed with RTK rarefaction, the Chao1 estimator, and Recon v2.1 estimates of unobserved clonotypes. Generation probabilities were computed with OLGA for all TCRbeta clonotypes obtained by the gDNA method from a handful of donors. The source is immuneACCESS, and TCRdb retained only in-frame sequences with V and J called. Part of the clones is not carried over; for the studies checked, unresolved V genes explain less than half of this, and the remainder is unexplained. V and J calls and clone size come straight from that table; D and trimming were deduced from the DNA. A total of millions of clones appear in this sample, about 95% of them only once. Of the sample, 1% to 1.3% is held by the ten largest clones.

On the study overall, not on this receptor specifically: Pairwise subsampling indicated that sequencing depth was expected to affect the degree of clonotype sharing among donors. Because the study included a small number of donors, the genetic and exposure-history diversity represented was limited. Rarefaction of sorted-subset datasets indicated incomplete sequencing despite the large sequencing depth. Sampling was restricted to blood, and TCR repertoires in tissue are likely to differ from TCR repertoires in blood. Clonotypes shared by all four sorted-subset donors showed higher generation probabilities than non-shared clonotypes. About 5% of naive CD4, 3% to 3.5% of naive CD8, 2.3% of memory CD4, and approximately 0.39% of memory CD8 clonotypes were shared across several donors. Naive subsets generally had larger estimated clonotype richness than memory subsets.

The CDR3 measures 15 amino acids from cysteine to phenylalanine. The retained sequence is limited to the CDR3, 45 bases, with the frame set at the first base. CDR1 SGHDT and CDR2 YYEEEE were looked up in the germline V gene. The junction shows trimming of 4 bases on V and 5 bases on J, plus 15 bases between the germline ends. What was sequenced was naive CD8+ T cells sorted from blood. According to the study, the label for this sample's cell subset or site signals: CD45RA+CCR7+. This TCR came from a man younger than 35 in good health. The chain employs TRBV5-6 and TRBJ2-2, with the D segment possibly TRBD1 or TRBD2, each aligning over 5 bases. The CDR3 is CASSPQGVPTGELFF. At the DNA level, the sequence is TGTGCCAGCAGCCCCCAGGGAGTACCGACCGGGGAGCTGTTTTTT.